In its sample, the clone carrying this TCR beta chain was seen many times. Its antigen is unidentified. The CDR3 covers 18 residues. V dropped 5 bases and J dropped 5 bases, with 25 bases sitting between them. CDR1 and CDR2 from the germline V gene are SGHAT and FQNNGV. Attached unique molecular identifiers marked individual cDNA molecules. MiXCR, applied by TCRdb to the 5' RACE reads, yields one record per CDR3 protein. The table lists about 52,000 distinct CDR3 sequences, 7% to 10% of them singletons, with roughly 4% in the top ten. These data originate in a study of early T cells in non-severe SARS-CoV-2 infection. About the research overall: Sequenced bulk RNA came from whole blood that was unsorted, and chains were unpaired.

General observations from the study: Lookups in VDJdb leaned toward anti-spike CD8 responses and missed private and CD4 specificities.

The chain is built from TRBV11-2 and TRBJ2-1, with D possibly TRBD2 on 5 matching bases. The receptor comes from an adult who was a healthcare worker with PCR-confirmed SARS-CoV-2 infection or an uninfected control (not recorded which). Sequences were obtained from whole blood. Here the CDR3 reads CASSTIHKTGKRHNEQFF. The DNA of the CDR3 is TGTGCCAGCAGCACCATCCATAAGACGGGAAAAAGGCACAATGAGCAGTTCTTC.